This TCR beta chain was sequenced in a study of blood T cell repertoires in COVID-19. About the study: Researchers got acute and convalescent COVID-19 samples from the United States, Italy and Spain. The cDNA or gDNA used as material had been derived from T cells, B-cell-depleted T cells, or PBMCs.

CDR3 size: 15 residues. Germline CDR1 and CDR2: SGHRS and YFSETQ. V dropped 2 bases and J dropped 1 base, with 7 bases sitting between them. Per the study methods: Reference gene primer amplification yielded estimated nucleated cell counts. Method: immunoSEQ multiplex PCR; TCRdb's copy keeps in-frame clones and lacks some. V, J and clone size are taken as reported in that table, and D and trimming were inferred from the DNA itself. The sample gives 220,000 or so clones, approximately 90% of which show up once; 3% to 4% is in the top ten. This clonotype originated in a woman aged 18-29 years in a cohort exposed to, infected with or recovered from COVID-19 (not recorded which). This rearrangement joins TRBV5-1 to TRBJ2-6; D not certain. Material: PBMCs or T cells enriched from blood (not recorded which). The CDR3 DNA reads as TGCGCCAGCAGCTTTGCGGCTTCTGGGGCCAACGTCCTGACTTTC. Protein: CASSFAASGANVLTF. Full variable domain (rest looked up from reference TRBV5-1 and TRBJ2-6): KAGVTQTPRYLIKTRGQQVTLSCSPISGHRSVSWYQQTPGQGLQFLFEYFSETQRNKGNFPGRFSGRQFSNSRSEMNVSTLELGDSALYLCASSFAASGANVLTFGAGSRLTVL.